These 5 T cell receptor beta chains were sequenced from one sample in a study of T cell responses to AZD1222 COVID-19 vaccine. Generated by immunoSEQ multiplex PCR, the TCRdb table keeps only in-frame clones and is missing some. The table has about 140,000 clones, more than 70% seen once. The sample here was peripheral blood, taken on day 0 of AZD1222 vaccination. These receptors were collected from an adult in good health.

The J gene is TRBJ1-6, the V gene TRBV2; D unresolved. Germline V CDR1 and CDR2: SNHLY, FYNNEI. This CDR3 spans 13 amino acids. Deletions cut 7 bases from V and 9 bases from J, with 13 bases between. The chain's CDR3 is CASTDTSVSPLHF. In nucleotides, the CDR3 is TGTGCCAGCACCGACACCTCCGTTTCACCCCTCCACTTT.

The chain carries TRBV3-1 (or the pseudogene TRBV3-2) and TRBJ1-3; D gene unclear. This CDR3 has 12 amino acids. Germline V gene sequence: CDR1 LGHDT, CDR2 YNNKEL (reference sequence). V was trimmed by 2 bases and J by 2 bases, leaving 1 base between them. This chain's CDR3 is CASSQTGNTIYF. The CDR3 nucleotides read TGTGCCAGCAGCCAAACTGGAAACACCATATATTTT.

This clone was recorded only once. The chain carries TRBV2 and TRBJ1-1; a possible D gene is TRBD1 (6 bases). Germline V gene data show CDR1 as SNHLY and CDR2 as FYNNEI. V was shortened by 2 bases and J by 11 bases, with 18 bases between the two germline ends. The CDR3 runs to 14 residues. This CDR3 is CASSEWETGGFAFF. CDR3 coding DNA: TGTGCCAGCAGTGAATGGGAGACAGGTGGATTTGCTTTCTTT.

This clone showed up just once. CDR3 amino acids: CASSSRGVPTSYGYTF. CDR3 bases: TGTGCCAGTTCATCCCGGGGAGTCCCCACTTCCTATGGCTACACCTTC. V gene TRBV28 combines with J gene TRBJ1-2, with unresolved D. Germline values: CDR1 MDHEN, CDR2 SYDVKM. Trimming pared 9 bases from V and 4 bases from J, leaving 24 bases between. This CDR3 has 16 amino acids.

The J gene is TRBJ2-7, the V gene TRBV29-1, with 7 bases identical to TRBD2. This CDR3 has 14 amino acids. Germline assignment: CDR1 SQVTM and CDR2 ANQGSEA. With 3 bases clipped from V and 1 base from J, the junction kept 6 bases outside the gene matches. DNA for the CDR3: TGCAGCGTTGATGCGGGAGCTTCTTCCTACGAGCAGTACTTC. Its protein is CSVDAGASSYEQYF.